Described below is a single T cell receptor beta chain sequence and its context. No antigen is known for it. This sample was taken from a study of cytomegalovirus exposure and HLA in healthy donors. The PCR had 60 Vbeta and 13 Jbeta primers. Only in-frame clones appear in the TCRdb table, and some are missing; sequencing was by immunoSEQ multiplex PCR. This table holds about 150,000 clones, around 79% found once. Germline V CDR1 and CDR2: MNHNS, SASEGT. Trimming took 5 bases from V and 5 from J, leaving 9 bases between them. CDR3 length equals 12 residues. Points from the study as a whole: A few chains tied to CMV proved CMV antigen-specific in vitro. A later analysis linked a missense DCLRE1C variant to TCR beta V- and J-gene trimming.

The V call is TRBV6-1, the J call TRBJ1-1; D is unresolved. The sample comprised PBMCs. The origin of this receptor is a man aged 18 to 29 in good health and CMV-seronegative. CDR3 region: CASSPVYTEAFF. In DNA, the CDR3 is TGTGCCAGCAGTCCTGTGTATACTGAAGCTTTCTTT.